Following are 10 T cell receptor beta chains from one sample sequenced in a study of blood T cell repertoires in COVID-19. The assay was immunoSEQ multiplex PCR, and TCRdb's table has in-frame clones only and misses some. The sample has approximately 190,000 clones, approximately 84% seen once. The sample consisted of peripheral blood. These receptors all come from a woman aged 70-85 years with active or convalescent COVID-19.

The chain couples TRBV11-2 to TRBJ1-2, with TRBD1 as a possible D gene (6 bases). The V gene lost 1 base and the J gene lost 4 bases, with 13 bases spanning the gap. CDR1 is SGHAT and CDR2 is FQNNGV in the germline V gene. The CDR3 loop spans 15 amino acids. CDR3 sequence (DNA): TGTGCCAGCAGCTTAGGTGGGGGCGAGGGCTATGGCTACACCTTC. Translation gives CASSLGGGEGYGYTF.

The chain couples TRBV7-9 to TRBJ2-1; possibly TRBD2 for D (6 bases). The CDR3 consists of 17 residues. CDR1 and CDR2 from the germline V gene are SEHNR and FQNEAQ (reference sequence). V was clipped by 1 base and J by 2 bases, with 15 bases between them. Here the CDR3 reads CASSLDPSGRTYNEQFF. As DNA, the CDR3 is TGTGCCAGCAGCTTAGATCCCAGCGGGCGCACCTACAATGAGCAGTTCTTC. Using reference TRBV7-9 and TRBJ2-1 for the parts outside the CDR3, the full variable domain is DTGVSQNPRHKITKRGQNVTFRCDPISEHNRLYWYRQTLGQGPEFLTYFQNEAQLEKSRLLSDRFSAERPKGSFSTLEIQRTEQGDSAMYLCASSLDPSGRTYNEQFFGPGTRLTVL.

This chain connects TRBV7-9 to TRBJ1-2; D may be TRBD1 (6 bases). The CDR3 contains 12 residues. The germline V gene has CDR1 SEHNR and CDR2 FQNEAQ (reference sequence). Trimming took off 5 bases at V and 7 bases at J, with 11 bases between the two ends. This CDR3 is CASSPGTSGYTF. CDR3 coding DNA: TGTGCCAGCAGCCCAGGGACATCTGGCTACACCTTC.

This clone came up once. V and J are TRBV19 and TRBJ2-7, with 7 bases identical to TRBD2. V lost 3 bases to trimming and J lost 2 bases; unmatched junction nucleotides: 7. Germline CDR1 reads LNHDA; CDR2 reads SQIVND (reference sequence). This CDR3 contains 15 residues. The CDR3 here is CASSILAGPAYEQYF. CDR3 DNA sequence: TGTGCCAGTAGTATTTTAGCGGGTCCGGCCTACGAGCAGTACTTC. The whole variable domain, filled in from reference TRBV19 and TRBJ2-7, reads DGGITQSPKYLFRKEGQNVTLSCEQNLNHDAMYWYRQDPGQGLRLIYYSQIVNDFQKGDIAEGYSVSREKKESFPLTVTSAQKNPTAFYLCASSILAGPAYEQYFGPGTRLTVT.

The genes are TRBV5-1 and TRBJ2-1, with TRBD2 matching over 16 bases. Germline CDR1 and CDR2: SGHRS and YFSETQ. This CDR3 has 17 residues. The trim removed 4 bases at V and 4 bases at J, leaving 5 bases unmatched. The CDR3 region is CASSAGTSGRVYNEQFF. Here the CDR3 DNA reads TGCGCCAGCAGCGCCGGGACTAGCGGGAGGGTTTACAATGAGCAGTTCTTC.

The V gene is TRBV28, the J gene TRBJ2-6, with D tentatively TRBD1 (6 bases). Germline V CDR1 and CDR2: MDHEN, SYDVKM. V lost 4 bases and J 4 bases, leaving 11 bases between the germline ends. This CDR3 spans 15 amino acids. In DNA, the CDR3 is TGTGCCAGCAGTTCTCAGGGGTCAGGGGCCAACGTCCTGACTTTC. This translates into CASSSQGSGANVLTF.

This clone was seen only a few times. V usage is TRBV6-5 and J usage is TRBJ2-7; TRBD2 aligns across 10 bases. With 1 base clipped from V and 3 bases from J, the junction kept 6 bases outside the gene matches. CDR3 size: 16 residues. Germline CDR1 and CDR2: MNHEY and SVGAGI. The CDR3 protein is CASSYLGTSAYYEQYF. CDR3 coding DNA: TGTGCCAGCAGTTACTTAGGGACTAGCGCCTACTACGAGCAGTACTTC.

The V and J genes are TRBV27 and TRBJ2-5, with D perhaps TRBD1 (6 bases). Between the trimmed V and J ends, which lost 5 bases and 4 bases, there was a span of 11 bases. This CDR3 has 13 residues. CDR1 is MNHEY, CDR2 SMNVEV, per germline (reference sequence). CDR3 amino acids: CASSTGSRETQYF. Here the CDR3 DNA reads TGTGCCAGCAGTACAGGGTCCAGAGAGACCCAGTACTTC.

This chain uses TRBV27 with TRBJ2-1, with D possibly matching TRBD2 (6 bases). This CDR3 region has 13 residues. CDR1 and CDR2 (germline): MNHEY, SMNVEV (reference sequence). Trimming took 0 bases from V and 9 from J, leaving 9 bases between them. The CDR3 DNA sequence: TGTGCCAGCAGTTTATCGTGGGGGGTTGAGCAGTTCTTC. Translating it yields CASSLSWGVEQFF.

CDR3 in amino acids: CASSGVGAEGSYHTNQPQHF. CDR3 in DNA: TGTGCCAGCAGTGGAGTAGGGGCAGAAGGGTCCTATCACACCAATCAGCCCCAGCATTTT. The gene calls are TRBV2 and TRBJ1-5, with D maybe TRBD1 (5 bases). The CDR3 contains 20 residues. Germline CDR1 reads SNHLY; CDR2 reads FYNNEI. With 4 bases removed from V and 3 bases from J, the gap between germline ends came to 28 bases.